This T cell receptor beta chain derives from a study of PD-L1 blockade in urothelial cancer. Produced via immunoSEQ multiplex PCR; TCRdb's table is partial and in-frame only. The data contain 50,000 to 70,000 clones, 81% of them singletons. The J segment lost 3 bases and the V segment lost 3 bases, leaving 0 bases of the junction unmatched. The CDR3 loop spans 13 amino acids. Germline V lookup: CDR1 WNHNN, CDR2 SYGVQD (reference sequence). Regarding time point: pretreatment peripheral blood. This TCR was recovered from an older man with urothelial cancer. The chain couples TRBV10-1 to TRBJ2-5; 8 bases fit TRBD1. Material: PBMCs, obtained around atezolizumab (anti-PD-L1) treatment. For the CDR3, the DNA is TGCGCCAGCAGTGAACAGGGGGAAGAGACCCAGTACTTC. As protein: CASSEQGEETQYF.